This passage covers 9 T cell receptor beta chains from one sample sequenced in a study of monozygotic twins with inflammatory bowel disease. Reprocessing the 5' RACE reads, TCRdb reports a single entry for every CDR3 protein and omits DNA. There are under 200,000 distinct CDR3 sequences in the sample, with approximately 3% held by the top ten. Sample: blood. These receptor sequences come from a human donor with ulcerative colitis or Crohn's disease, or a healthy co-twin of an affected twin (not recorded which).

The rearrangement uses TRBV7-6 and TRBJ2-7; TCRdb names TRBD1, which stays unverified in the absence of DNA. CDR3 size: 15 residues. From germline, CDR1 is SGHVS and CDR2 FNYEAQ. This chain's CDR3 is CASSLSRTGDHEQYF.

The chain uses TRBV5-1 and TRBJ2-1; TCRdb gives TRBD2 as the D gene, but with no DNA this cannot be confirmed. Per the germline V gene, CDR1 is SGHRS and CDR2 is YFSETQ. The CDR3 is made up of 13 amino acids. The chain's CDR3 is CASSGGLAGEQFF. The full variable domain, rest sourced from reference TRBV5-1 and TRBJ2-1, is KAGVTQTPRYLIKTRGQQVTLSCSPISGHRSVSWYQQTPGQGLQFLFEYFSETQRNKGNFPGRFSGRQFSNSRSEMNVSTLELGDSALYLCASSGGLAGEQFFGPGTRLTVL.

The V call is TRBV24-1, the J call TRBJ2-5; the TRBD2 assignment by TCRdb is unverifiable without DNA. Germline assignment: CDR1 KGHDR and CDR2 SFDVKD. The CDR3 sequence is 16 residues long. CDR3 in amino acids: CATSDLSSGYQETQYF.

The chain recombines TRBV6-2 or TRBV6-3 with TRBJ2-1; the D call from TCRdb, TRBD1, cannot be confirmed without DNA. This CDR3 has 14 residues. From germline, CDR1 is MNHEY and CDR2 SVGEGT. The CDR3: CASSRDRAYNEQFF.

The chain combines TRBV7-2 with TRBJ1-3. The CDR3 has 15 amino acids. From germline, CDR1 is SGHTA and CDR2 FQGNSA. This chain's CDR3 is CVSSSRITSGNTIYF. Combining the CDR3 with reference TRBV7-2 and TRBJ1-3 gives the whole variable domain GAGVSQSPSNKVTEKGKDVELRCDPISGHTALYWYRQSLGQGLEFLIYFQGNSAPDKSGLPSDRFSAERTGGSVSTLTIQRTQQEDSAVYLCVSSSRITSGNTIYFGEGSWLTVV.

This chain links TRBV28 with TRBJ2-7; TCRdb selects TRBD2, and the lack of DNA leaves this call unchecked. Germline V gene data show CDR1 as MDHEN and CDR2 as SYDVKM. The CDR3 has 14 residues. CDR3 in amino acids: CASRTLAITYEQYF.

The CDR3 loop reads CASSGARDASSYNEQFF. The chain employs TRBV2 and TRBJ2-1; TCRdb selects TRBD1, and the lack of DNA leaves this call unchecked. The CDR3 has 17 residues. The germline gives CDR1 SNHLY, CDR2 FYNNEI. Complete variable domain (other parts from reference TRBV2 and TRBJ2-1): EPEVTQTPSHQVTQMGQEVILRCVPISNHLYFYWYRQILGQKVEFLVSFYNNEISEKSEIFDDQFSVERPDGSNFTLKIRSTKLEDSAMYFCASSGARDASSYNEQFFGPGTRLTVL.

V is TRBV15 and J is TRBJ1-1. The germline gives CDR1 LNHNV, CDR2 YYDKDF (reference sequence). There are 13 residues in the CDR3. CDR3 region: CATSRDRWAEAFF.

The rearrangement uses TRBV5-1 and TRBJ2-7; TCRdb calls TRBD1, which cannot be checked without DNA. This CDR3 is 14 amino acids long. Germline CDR1 reads SGHRS; CDR2 reads YFSETQ. Here the CDR3 reads CASSLGGTRYEQYF.